The 27 T cell receptor beta chains listed next were all sequenced from one sample in a study of CD8+ T cells in alopecia areata. RNA extraction was followed by reverse transcription into cDNA, which acted as the sequencing template. Method: immunoSEQ multiplex PCR; TCRdb's copy keeps in-frame clones and lacks some. The sample yields 100,000 to 150,000 clones, around 45% seen once. The sequenced sample consisted of NKG2D-low CD8+ T cells sorted from blood. These receptors were taken from a human donor with alopecia areata.

This sequence joins TRBV29-1 and TRBJ2-7; TRBD1 matches at 7 bases. This CDR3 region has 11 residues. The trim removed 7 bases at V and 4 bases at J, leaving 4 bases unmatched. Germline V lookup: CDR1 SQVTM, CDR2 ANQGSEA. Written as DNA, the CDR3 is TGCAGCGCCCGACAGGGTTACGAGCAGTACTTC. Its translation: CSARQGYEQYF.

This clone was detected a few times. The chain employs TRBV29-1 and TRBJ2-7; D tentatively fits TRBD1 or TRBD2 (5 bases each). Trimming took off 1 base at V and 3 bases at J, with 13 bases between the two ends. This CDR3 spans 14 amino acids. CDR1 is SQVTM, CDR2 ANQGSEA, per germline. CDR3 loop: CSVEGSGTDYEQYF. For the CDR3, the DNA is TGCAGCGTTGAAGGATCCGGGACGGACTACGAGCAGTACTTC.

The J gene is TRBJ2-1, the V gene TRBV2; perhaps TRBD2 as D (6 bases). This CDR3 is 15 amino acids long. Germline V CDR1 and CDR2: SNHLY, FYNNEI. The V end lost 3 bases, the J end lost 5 bases, and 14 bases lay between the germline ends. The CDR3 coding sequence is TGTGCCAGCAGTGAGTGGTGGGGGGAAAACAATGAGCAGTTCTTC. This sequence encodes CASSEWWGENNEQFF.

In this sample, this clone turned up a few times. The chain recombines TRBV11-2 with TRBJ2-7; possible D gene TRBD2, 6 bases. CDR1 is SGHAT and CDR2 is FQNNGV in the germline V gene. CDR3 size: 12 residues. V was trimmed by 4 bases and J by 3 bases, leaving 7 bases between them. The CDR3 region is CASSSGVYEQYF. The CDR3, as DNA: TGTGCCAGCAGCTCGGGGGTCTACGAGCAGTACTTC.

V gene TRBV5-1 combines with J gene TRBJ2-1; 8 positions agree with TRBD1. V trimming: 0 bases; J trimming: 10 bases; junction bases outside the gene matches: 6. This CDR3 comprises 14 residues. From germline, CDR1 is SGHRS and CDR2 YFSETQ. Here the CDR3 DNA reads TGCGCCAGCAGCTTGGTTGGGACAGGTCAAGAGCAGTTCTTC. The encoded protein is CASSLVGTGQEQFF.

The chain employs TRBV29-1 and TRBJ2-7; D perhaps matches TRBD2 (5 bases). V lost 1 base to trimming and J lost 7 bases, with 17 bases between them. CDR1 SQVTM and CDR2 ANQGSEA come from the germline V gene. The CDR3 runs 14 residues. The DNA of the CDR3 is TGCAGCGTTGAAGGGGTAGCGAAGAGCGGTGAGCAGTACTTC. Its translation is CSVEGVAKSGEQYF.

V gene TRBV28 combines with J gene TRBJ2-7; possible D gene TRBD2, 5 bases. Germline CDR1 reads MDHEN; CDR2 reads SYDVKM. V dropped 5 bases and J dropped 7 bases, with 15 bases sitting between them. This CDR3 contains 13 residues. The CDR3 DNA sequence: TGTGCCAGCAGTCTCCGGGCCGCGGGTGAGCAGTACTTC. It is translated as CASSLRAAGEQYF.

This rearrangement joins TRBV29-1 to TRBJ2-3; 8 bases map to TRBD1. Germline assignment: CDR1 SQVTM and CDR2 ANQGSEA. Trimming cost V 6 bases and J 2 bases; bases outside gene matches: 7. The CDR3 loop spans 14 amino acids. The CDR3 loop reads CSVAGTGNTDTQYF. The DNA for the CDR3 is TGCAGCGTCGCGGGGACAGGAAACACAGATACGCAGTATTTT.

This clone was counted between two and nine times. The chain is built from TRBV28 and TRBJ2-1; 10 bases align to TRBD1. After removal of 6 bases from V and 8 bases from J, the junction contained 7 bases not matched to a gene. CDR3 length: 14 residues. Germline V gives CDR1 MDHEN, CDR2 SYDVKM. CDR3 nucleotide sequence: TGTGCCAGCAGAAGGGACAGGGGAGAGGATGAGCAGTTCTTC. It translates to CASRRDRGEDEQFF.

The chain recombines TRBV11-2 with TRBJ1-2; no reliable D call. Germline CDR1 is SGHAT and CDR2 is FQNNGV. CDR3 length: 12 amino acids. V dropped 1 base and J dropped 11 bases, with 11 bases sitting between them. DNA for the CDR3: TGTGCCAGCAGCTTAGGAAGTCCGGGGTACACCTTC. Residues: CASSLGSPGYTF.

In its sample, this clone was seen a few times. This chain joins TRBV29-1 and TRBJ2-7; 8 bases are a match to TRBD1. The CDR3 contains 15 residues. Germline CDR1 SQVTM, CDR2 ANQGSEA. The J segment lost 2 bases and the V segment lost 4 bases, leaving 10 bases of the junction unmatched. CDR3 region: CSVVRGDRITYEQYF. DNA for the CDR3: TGCAGCGTTGTTAGGGGGGACAGGATAACCTACGAGCAGTACTTC.

The chain combines TRBV6-6 with TRBJ2-5; D is unclear. The germline gives CDR1 MNHNY, CDR2 SVGAGI (reference sequence). With 3 bases removed from V and 4 bases from J, the gap between germline ends came to 12 bases. The CDR3 is made up of 14 amino acids. The CDR3: CASSYGNRLETQYF. CDR3 nucleotides: TGTGCCAGCAGTTATGGTAACCGCCTAGAGACCCAGTACTTC.

This clone was found a few times. The sample contains more than one DNA sequence encoding this CDR3. J is TRBJ2-7 and V is TRBV28; unclear D gene. V was clipped by 6 bases and J by 3 bases, with 3 bases between them. This CDR3 has 10 residues. Germline V gene lookup returns CDR1 MDHEN and CDR2 SYDVKM. Here the CDR3 reads CASSHYEQYF. CDR3 in DNA: TGTGCCAGCAGCCACTACGAGCAGTACTTC.

The chain is built from TRBV5-1 and TRBJ2-1, with D possibly TRBD1 on 6 matching bases. CDR3 length: 13 residues. Trimming cost V 4 bases and J 6 bases, with 11 bases left between them. Germline V gene sequence: CDR1 SGHRS, CDR2 YFSETQ. The CDR3 DNA follows: TGCGCCAGCAGCCCGGACAGCGGCAATGAGCAGTTCTTC. Translation: CASSPDSGNEQFF.

J is TRBJ2-7 and V is TRBV15; no definite D call. This CDR3 has 13 residues. Germline assignment: CDR1 LNHNV and CDR2 YYDKDF (reference sequence). With 1 base removed from V and 1 base from J, the gap between germline ends came to 5 bases. This CDR3 is CATSRGGSYEQYF. CDR3 in DNA: TGTGCCACCAGCAGAGGGGGTTCCTACGAGCAGTACTTC.

CDR3 sequence: CASSFSSGNTEAFF. The CDR3 nucleotides read TGTGCCAGCAGTTTCTCCTCAGGGAACACTGAAGCTTTCTTT. The chain carries TRBV6-6 and TRBJ1-1, with D unclear. The V end lost 4 bases, the J end lost 1 base, and 10 bases lay between the germline ends. Germline assignment: CDR1 MNHNY and CDR2 SVGAGI (reference sequence). The CDR3 contains 14 residues.

The chain is built from TRBV14 and TRBJ2-3, with D hard to call. Trimming left V 0 bases short and J 2 bases short, with 6 bases between. The CDR3 length is 14 residues. Germline V CDR1 and CDR2: SGHDN, FVKESK. In nucleotides, the CDR3 is TGTGCCAGCAGCCAAGAGTCCCTCACAGATACGCAGTATTTT. It encodes CASSQESLTDTQYF.

This chain joins TRBV11-2 and TRBJ2-7; TRBD1 aligns across 8 bases. Germline V gene data show CDR1 as SGHAT and CDR2 as FQNNGV. The J segment lost 4 bases and the V segment lost 6 bases, leaving 5 bases of the junction unmatched. The length of the CDR3 is 13 residues. This CDR3 reads CASRRTGRYEQYF. The CDR3, as DNA: TGTGCCAGCAGACGGACAGGGCGGTACGAGCAGTACTTC.

This chain uses TRBV4-3 with TRBJ2-7, with 8 bases identical to TRBD1. Germline V lookup: CDR1 LGHNA, CDR2 YSLEER. The length of the CDR3 is 16 residues. V was pared by 3 bases and J by 4 bases, with 11 bases of the junction left unmatched. The CDR3 nucleotides are TGCGCCAGCAGCCAGGTCGCCGGGACAGGTGTATACGAGCAGTACTTC. This encodes CASSQVAGTGVYEQYF.

This chain connects TRBV10-2 to TRBJ1-3, with 10 bases identical to TRBD1. CDR3 length: 15 amino acids. CDR1 and CDR2 from the germline V gene are WSHSY and SAAADI. V gave up 6 bases and J gave up 3 bases; unmatched junction bases: 5. The CDR3 coding sequence is TGCGCCAGCAGGGGACAGGGGCGCAGTGGAAACACCATATATTTT. It yields the protein CASRGQGRSGNTIYF.

The rearrangement uses TRBV11-2 and TRBJ2-1; D is undetermined. V dropped 1 base and J dropped 10 bases, with 17 bases sitting between them. Germline CDR1 and CDR2: SGHAT and FQNNGV. This CDR3 spans 15 amino acids. CDR3 amino acids: CASSLVSGPTLEQFF. CDR3 coding DNA: TGTGCCAGCAGCTTAGTAAGTGGACCCACCTTGGAGCAGTTCTTC.

The chain couples TRBV6-5 to TRBJ2-7; D unresolved. The CDR3 is 13 residues long. Germline CDR1 MNHEY, CDR2 SVGAGI. The ends were cut back, 0 bases at V and 1 base at J, with 4 bases in the middle. The DNA for the CDR3 is TGTGCCAGCAGTTACTCAGGGTCCTACGAGCAGTACTTC. This gives the protein CASSYSGSYEQYF.

The J gene is TRBJ2-3, the V gene TRBV5-6; D may be TRBD1 (5 bases). Germline lookup yields CDR1 SGHDT and CDR2 YYEEEE. Trimming stripped 2 bases from V and 4 bases from J, with 11 bases between. The CDR3 is 14 residues long. CDR3 protein: CASSFLQASDTQYF. Written as DNA, the CDR3 is TGTGCCAGCAGCTTCTTACAGGCCTCAGATACGCAGTATTTT. Together with reference TRBV5-6 and TRBJ2-3, the CDR3 gives the full variable domain: DAGVTQSPTHLIKTRGQQVTLRCSPKSGHDTVSWYQQALGQGPQFIFQYYEEEERQRGNFPDRFSGHQFPNYSSELNVNALLLGDSALYLCASSFLQASDTQYFGPGTRLTVL.

This clone showed up just a few times. The genes are TRBV7-9 and TRBJ1-6; D might be TRBD1 (5 bases). The V and J ends lost 5 bases and 7 bases respectively, with 12 bases between them. Per germline, CDR1 SEHNR and CDR2 FQNEAQ (reference sequence). The CDR3 length is 14 residues. CDR3 coding DNA: TGTGCCAGCAGCCTCGGAGGGGCCAATTCACCCCTCCACTTT. This codes for CASSLGGANSPLHF.

The V and J genes are TRBV4-2 and TRBJ2-3; 8 nucleotides align to TRBD1. The junction had 7 bases not matched to a gene; V was cut back by 0 bases and J by 2 bases. Germline CDR1 and CDR2: LGHNA and YNFKEQ. This CDR3 is 17 amino acids long. CDR3: CASSQDGQGAITDTQYF. DNA for the CDR3: TGTGCCAGCAGCCAAGATGGGCAGGGGGCGATCACAGATACGCAGTATTTT.

A few counts support this clone. This chain uses TRBV29-1 with TRBJ2-5; D ambiguous. Germline V gives CDR1 SQVTM, CDR2 ANQGSEA. The CDR3 covers 12 residues. Between the trimmed V and J ends, which lost 3 bases and 3 bases, there was a span of 8 bases. The CDR3 region is CSVDPEKETQYF. The CDR3 region has the DNA TGCAGCGTTGACCCAGAGAAAGAGACCCAGTACTTC.

The chain joins TRBV30 to TRBJ2-3; 7 nucleotides match TRBD2. Germline CDR1 is GTSNPN and CDR2 is SVGIG (reference sequence). This CDR3 comprises 16 residues. The ends lost 2 bases at V and 0 bases at J; junction bases unmatched: 8. CDR3 nucleotides: TGTGCCTGGAGTCGGGGGGAAGGGTATAGCACAGATACGCAGTATTTT. Translation: CAWSRGEGYSTDTQYF. Supplemented by reference TRBV30 and TRBJ2-3, the full variable domain reads SQTIHQWPATLVQPVGSPLSLECTVEGTSNPNLYWYRQAAGRGLQLLFYSVGIGQISSEVPQNLSASRPQDRQFILSSKKLLLSDSGFYLCAWSRGEGYSTDTQYFGPGTRLTVL.